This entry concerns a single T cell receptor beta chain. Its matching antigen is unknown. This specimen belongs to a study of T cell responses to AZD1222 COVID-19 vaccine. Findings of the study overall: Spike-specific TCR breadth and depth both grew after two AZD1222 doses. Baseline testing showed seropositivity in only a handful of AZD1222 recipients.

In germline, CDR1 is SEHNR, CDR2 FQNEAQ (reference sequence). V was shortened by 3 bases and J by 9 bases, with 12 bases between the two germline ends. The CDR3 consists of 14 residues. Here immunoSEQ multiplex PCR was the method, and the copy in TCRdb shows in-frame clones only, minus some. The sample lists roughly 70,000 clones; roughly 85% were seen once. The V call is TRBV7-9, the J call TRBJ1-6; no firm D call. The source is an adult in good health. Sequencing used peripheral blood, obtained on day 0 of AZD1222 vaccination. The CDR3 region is CASSFAVKGSPLHF. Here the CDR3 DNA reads TGTGCCAGCAGCTTCGCGGTCAAGGGTTCACCCCTCCACTTT.